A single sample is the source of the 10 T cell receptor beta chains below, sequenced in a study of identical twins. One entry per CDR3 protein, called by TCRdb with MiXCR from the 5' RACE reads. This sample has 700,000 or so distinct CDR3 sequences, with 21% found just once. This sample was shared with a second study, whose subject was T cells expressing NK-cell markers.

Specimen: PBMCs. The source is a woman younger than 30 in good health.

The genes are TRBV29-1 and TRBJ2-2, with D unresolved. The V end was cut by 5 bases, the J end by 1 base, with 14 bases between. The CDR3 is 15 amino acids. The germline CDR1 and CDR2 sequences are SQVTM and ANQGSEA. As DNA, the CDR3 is TGCAGCGTTTTATCCGGACCCCAGAACACCGGGGAGCTGTTTTTT. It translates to CSVLSGPQNTGELFF.

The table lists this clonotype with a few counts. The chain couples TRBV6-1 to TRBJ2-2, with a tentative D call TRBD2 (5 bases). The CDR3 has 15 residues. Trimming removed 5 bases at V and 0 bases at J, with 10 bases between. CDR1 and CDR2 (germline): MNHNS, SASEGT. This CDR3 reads CASSPLGTNTGELFF. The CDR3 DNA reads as TGTGCCAGCAGTCCCCTCGGGACGAACACCGGGGAGCTGTTTTTT.

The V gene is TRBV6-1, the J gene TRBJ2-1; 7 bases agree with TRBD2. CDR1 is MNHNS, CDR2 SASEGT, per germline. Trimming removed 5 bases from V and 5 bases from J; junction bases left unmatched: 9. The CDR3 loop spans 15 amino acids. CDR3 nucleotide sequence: TGTGCCAGCAGTCTGACGGGGGGTACCAACAATGAGCAGTTCTTC. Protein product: CASSLTGGTNNEQFF.

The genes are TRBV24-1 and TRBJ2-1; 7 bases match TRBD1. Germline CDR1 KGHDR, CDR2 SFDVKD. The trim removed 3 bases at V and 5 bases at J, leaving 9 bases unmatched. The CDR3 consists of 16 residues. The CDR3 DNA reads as TGTGCCACCAGTGATCCGAAGGGACAGCATAACAATGAGCAGTTCTTC. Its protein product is CATSDPKGQHNNEQFF.

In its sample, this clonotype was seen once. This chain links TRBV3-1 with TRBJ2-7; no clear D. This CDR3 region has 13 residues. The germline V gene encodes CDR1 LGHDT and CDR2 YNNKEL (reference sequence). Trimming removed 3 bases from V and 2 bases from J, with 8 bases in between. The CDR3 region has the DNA TGTGCCAGCAGCCAGGCTCTCACCTACGAGCAGTACTTC. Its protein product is CASSQALTYEQYF.

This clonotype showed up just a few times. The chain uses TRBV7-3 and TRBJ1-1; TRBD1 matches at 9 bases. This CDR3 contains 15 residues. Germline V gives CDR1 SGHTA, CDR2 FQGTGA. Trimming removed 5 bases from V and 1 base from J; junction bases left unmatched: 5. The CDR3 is CASSVQGAPNTEAFF. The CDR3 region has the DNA TGTGCCAGCAGCGTACAGGGGGCCCCGAACACTGAAGCTTTCTTT.

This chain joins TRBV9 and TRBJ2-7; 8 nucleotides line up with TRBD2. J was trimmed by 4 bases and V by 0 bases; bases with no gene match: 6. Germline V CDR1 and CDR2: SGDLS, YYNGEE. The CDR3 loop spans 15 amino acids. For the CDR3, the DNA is TGTGCCAGCAGCGTAGACCCGGGAGGGTTTTACGAGCAGTACTTC. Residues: CASSVDPGGFYEQYF.

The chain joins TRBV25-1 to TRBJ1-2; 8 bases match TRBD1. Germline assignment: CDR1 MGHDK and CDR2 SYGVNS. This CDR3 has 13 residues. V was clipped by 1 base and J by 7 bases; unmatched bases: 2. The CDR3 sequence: CASSESGGGGYTF. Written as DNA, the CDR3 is TGTGCCAGCAGTGAATCAGGGGGCGGTGGCTACACCTTC.

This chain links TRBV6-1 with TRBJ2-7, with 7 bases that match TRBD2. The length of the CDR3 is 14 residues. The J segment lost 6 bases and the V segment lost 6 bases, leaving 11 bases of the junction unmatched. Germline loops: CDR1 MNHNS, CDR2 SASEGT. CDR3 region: CASRRLGLGSEQYF. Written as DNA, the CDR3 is TGTGCCAGCAGACGACTCGGACTAGGGAGCGAGCAGTACTTC.

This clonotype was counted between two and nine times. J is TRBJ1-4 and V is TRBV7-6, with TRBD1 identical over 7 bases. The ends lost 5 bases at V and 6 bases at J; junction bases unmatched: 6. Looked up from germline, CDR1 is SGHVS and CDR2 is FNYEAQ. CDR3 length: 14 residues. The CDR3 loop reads CASSPGQTYEKLFF. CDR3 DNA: TGTGCCAGCAGCCCGGGACAGACCTATGAAAAACTGTTTTTT.